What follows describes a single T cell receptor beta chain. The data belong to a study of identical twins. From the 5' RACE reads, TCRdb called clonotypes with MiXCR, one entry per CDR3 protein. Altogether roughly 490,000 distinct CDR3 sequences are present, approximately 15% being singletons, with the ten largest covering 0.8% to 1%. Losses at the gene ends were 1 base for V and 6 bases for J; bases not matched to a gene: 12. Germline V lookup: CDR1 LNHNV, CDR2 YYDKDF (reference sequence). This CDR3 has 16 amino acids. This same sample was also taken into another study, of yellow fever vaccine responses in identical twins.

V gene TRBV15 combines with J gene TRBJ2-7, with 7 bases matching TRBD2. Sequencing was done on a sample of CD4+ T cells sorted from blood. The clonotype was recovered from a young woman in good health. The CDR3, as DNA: TGTGCCACCAGCAGAGTTTTAAGCGGGACCCCCGCCGAGCAGTACTTC. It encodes CATSRVLSGTPAEQYF. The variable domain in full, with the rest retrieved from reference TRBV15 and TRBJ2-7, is DAMVIQNPRYQVTQFGKPVTLSCSQTLNHNVMYWYQQKSSQAPKLLFHYYDKDFNNEADTPDNFQSRRPNTSFCFLDIRSPGLGDTAMYLCATSRVLSGTPAEQYFGPGTRLTVT.